Listed below are T cell receptor beta chains from one sample, sequenced in a study of identical twins. TCRdb reprocessed the 5' RACE reads via MiXCR and lists one record per CDR3 protein. Of 450,000 or so distinct CDR3 sequences detected, more than 20% appear once; the ten largest clones hold approximately 2.9%. These same data were also listed under a study on T cells expressing NK-cell markers.

The material sequenced was CD4+ T cells sorted from blood. Receptor source: a woman under 30 in good health. Each CDR3 is given with its conserved first and last residue. The order of the fields is V gene, clone size, CDR3 protein. Where a row states a size, it is once, few, many or the class of an expanded clone; other rows omit it.

>TRBV29-1|few
CSVGGLAYNEQFF
>TRBV12-3/TRBV12-4|NA
CASTKQESSYGYTF
>TRBV15|few
CATSREKTGTRFYEQYF
>TRBV7-2|few
CASSLDASGTSYEQYF
>TRBV9|NA
CASSGRDRGPHNYEQYF
>TRBV20-1|NA
CSAASGTSGTYEQYF
>TRBV5-4|NA
CASSDGTREDTQYF
>TRBV5-1|NA
CASSLTAGAPDLYEQYF
>TRBV3-1|NA
CASSRKTSASTDTQYF
>TRBV5-1|NA
CASSLEPGLGNEQFF
>TRBV2|many
CASSDNGAETQYF
>TRBV12-3/TRBV12-4|many
CASSFVSGSSYNEQFF
>TRBV20-1|few
CSAVDWRAEAFF
>TRBV20-1|NA
CSAVGQGFTEAFF
>TRBV20-1|few
CSAMFGTTDTQYF
>TRBV9|few
CASSVNGINEQFF
>TRBV28|NA
CASSLIGSRRETQYF
>TRBV7-2|NA
CASSPSQGGLYGYTF
>TRBV5-1|NA
CASSSTGRTEQYF
>TRBV7-7|few
CASGGGNPQETQYF
>TRBV20-1|NA
CSARVSRGGGSGELFF
>TRBV7-6|NA
CASSLAGDSIYEQYF